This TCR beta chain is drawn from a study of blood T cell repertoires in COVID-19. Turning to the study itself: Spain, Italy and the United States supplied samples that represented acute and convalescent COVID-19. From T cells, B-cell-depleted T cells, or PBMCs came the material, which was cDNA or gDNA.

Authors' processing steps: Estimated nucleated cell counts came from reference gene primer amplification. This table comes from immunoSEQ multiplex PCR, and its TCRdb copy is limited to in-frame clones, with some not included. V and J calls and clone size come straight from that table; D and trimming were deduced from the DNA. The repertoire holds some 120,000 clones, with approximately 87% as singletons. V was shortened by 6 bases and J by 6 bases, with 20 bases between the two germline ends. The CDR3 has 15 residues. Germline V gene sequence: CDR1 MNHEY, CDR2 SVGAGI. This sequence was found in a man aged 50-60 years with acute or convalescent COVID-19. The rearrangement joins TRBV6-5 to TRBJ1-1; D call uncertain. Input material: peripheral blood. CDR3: CASSLGRRLFSEAFF. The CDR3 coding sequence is TGTGCCAGCAGCTTGGGGAGAAGACTTTTTTCTGAAGCTTTCTTT.